The sequence of this T cell receptor beta chain was determined in a study of cytomegalovirus exposure and HLA in healthy donors. About this clone itself: The target antigen is unknown.

This CDR3 is 15 amino acids long. Germline loops: CDR1 LNHNV, CDR2 YYDKDF (reference sequence). V was cut by 1 base and J by 4 bases, with 11 bases left in between. Study results and limitations: Researchers catalogued 150 or so TCR beta chains as cytomegalovirus-associated. In vitro checks showed that three CMV-associated chains really do target CMV antigens.

The PCR was carried out with 60 Vbeta primers and 13 Jbeta primers. Methods used by the authors: A follow-up analysis tallied tens of millions of unique TCR beta chains, roughly 10 million shared. Measured with immunoSEQ multiplex PCR; TCRdb has only the in-frame clones, and not every one. The DNA was the basis for D and trimming; V, J and clone size are from that table. The sample has approximately 110,000 clones, over 60% seen once. This receptor was identified in a human donor in good health. V is TRBV15 and J is TRBJ1-3; perhaps TRBD1 as D (6 bases). The sequenced sample consisted of PBMCs. DNA of the CDR3: TGTGCCACCAGCAGAGGGAACAGGGAGGGAAACACCATATATTTT. Protein sequence: CATSRGNREGNTIYF.